This T cell receptor (beta chain) was retrieved from a study of T cells in women clearing cervical HPV infection. About this clone itself: The read finishes 3 residues shy of the CDR3 end, and the germline J gene is used to complete it.

The CDR3 contains 15 residues. Germline CDR1 SGHAT, CDR2 FQNNGV. V lost 5 bases, J lost 8 bases, and 19 bases lay in between. Repertoires were generated with immunoSEQ multiplex PCR, while TCRdb's copy carries only in-frame clones and drops some. The sample includes 40,000 or so clones. Sequenced input: blood buffy coat. This clonotype was sampled from a woman between 18 and 70 years old with a cervical HPV16 infection that either progressed to CIN3+ or cleared (not recorded which). The chain carries TRBV11-2 and TRBJ2-1; no clear D. Incomplete CDR3 DNA: TGTGCCAGCAGCCCGATTAACCCCCCAGTCGATGAG. Translating it yields CASSPINPPVDE. The full-length CDR3 reads as CASSPINPPVDEQFF.